The next 9 T cell receptor beta chains were all read from a single sample in a study of spatial heterogeneity in lung cancer. TCRdb used MiXCR to reprocess the 5' RACE reads, holding one entry per CDR3 protein. Here the sample spans some 6,900 distinct CDR3 sequences, 3.5% to 5% being singletons. Time point noted: sample taken at primary tumor resection. Unsorted whole RNA of tumor, nontumor lung or frozen PBMC was sequenced. The specimen was normal lung tissue next to the tumor, collected at surgery. These receptors all stem from a female donor with early-stage non-small cell lung cancer.

This clonotype is categorized as medium-sized. The chain is built from TRBV20-1 and TRBJ2-1; 8 bases are a match to TRBD2. This CDR3 region has 12 residues. J lost 6 bases, V lost 4 bases, and 2 bases had no gene match. Germline V gene lookup returns CDR1 DFQATT and CDR2 SNEGSKA (reference sequence). DNA for the CDR3: TGCAGTGCTACCGGGACTAGCAATGAGCAGTTCTTC. This codes for CSATGTSNEQFF.

This clonotype was detected ten times or more. The V and J genes are TRBV11-2 and TRBJ1-2, with D unresolved. The CDR3 runs 13 residues. Trimming stripped 1 base from V and 7 bases from J, with 10 bases between. CDR1 and CDR2 (germline): SGHAT, FQNNGV. CDR3 in amino acids: CASSLGAVGGYTF. Written as DNA, the CDR3 is TGTGCCAGCAGCTTAGGCGCGGTGGGTGGCTACACCTTC. Complete variable domain (other parts from reference TRBV11-2 and TRBJ1-2): EAGVAQSPRYKIIEKRQSVAFWCNPISGHATLYWYQQILGQGPKLLIQFQNNGVVDDSQLPKDRFSAERLKGVDSTLKIQPAKLEDSAVYLCASSLGAVGGYTFGSGTRLTVV.

Within the sample, this clonotype is medium-sized. The rearrangement joins TRBV20-1 to TRBJ2-3, with TRBD2 matching 13 bases. V shed 5 bases and J 10 bases; nucleotides not matched to a gene: 12. Germline V CDR1 and CDR2: DFQATT, SNEGSKA (reference sequence). This CDR3 has 15 residues. This CDR3 reads CSAVAQGLAGLAQYF. The CDR3 coding sequence is TGCAGTGCTGTAGCACAGGGACTAGCGGGGTTGGCGCAGTATTTT.

This clonotype is medium-sized within its sample. V usage is TRBV30 and J usage is TRBJ1-1; 8 positions agree with TRBD1. The V gene's germline CDR1 is GTSNPN and CDR2 SVGIG (reference sequence). The CDR3 consists of 12 residues. J gave up 1 base and V 8 bases, and 3 bases lay outside the gene matches. DNA for the CDR3: TGTGCCGGCACAGGGGGGAACACTGAAGCTTTCTTT. As protein: CAGTGGNTEAFF.

This clonotype was counted many times. The CDR3 protein is CASSWRGTPTDTQYF. The CDR3 bases are TGTGCCAGCAGCTGGCGGGGGACACCCACAGATACGCAGTATTTT. V and J are TRBV7-8 and TRBJ2-3, with TRBD2 as a possible D gene (7 bases). Trimming shortened V by 4 bases and J by 2 bases, and 13 bases separated the two germline ends. Germline V gene sequence: CDR1 SGHVS, CDR2 FQNEAQ. The CDR3 covers 15 residues.

At least ten counts were recorded for this clonotype. The J gene is TRBJ2-2, the V gene TRBV7-2; D might be TRBD2 (6 bases). V lost 5 bases and J 1 base, leaving 14 bases between the germline ends. CDR3 length: 16 amino acids. CDR1 is SGHTA, CDR2 FQGNSA, per germline. In DNA form, the CDR3 reads TGTGCCAGCAGCCCCCACGGGCGGGGGAACACCGGGGAGCTGTTTTTT. Its protein product is CASSPHGRGNTGELFF.

This clonotype was observed at least ten times. V is TRBV10-3 and J is TRBJ2-5; 12 bases align to TRBD1. V trimming: 7 bases; J trimming: 4 bases; junction bases outside the gene matches: 7. Germline V gives CDR1 ENHRY, CDR2 SYGVKD. CDR3 length equals 15 residues. Written as DNA, the CDR3 is TGTGCCATCAATCCGGGACAGGGGGCTCGAGAGACCCAGTACTTC. Residues: CAINPGQGARETQYF.

This clonotype occurred many times. This chain joins TRBV5-5 and TRBJ2-1; TRBD2 aligns across 9 bases. CDR1 is SGHKS, CDR2 YYEKEE, per germline (reference sequence). The CDR3 extends over 17 amino acids. The V and J ends lost 0 bases and 2 bases, in that order; junction bases with no gene match: 6. As DNA, the CDR3 is TGTGCCAGCAGCTTGGAGGCTAGCGGGGCAGCCTACAATGAGCAGTTCTTC. It is translated as CASSLEASGAAYNEQFF.

This clonotype has a count of ten or more. The gene calls are TRBV18 and TRBJ2-3; D remains ambiguous. Trimming removed 3 bases from V and 0 bases from J, with 13 bases in between. The CDR3 sequence is 16 residues long. Germline V CDR1 and CDR2: KGHSH, LQKENI. The DNA for the CDR3 is TGTGCCAGCTCACCTGGCAGAGAGACTAGCACAGATACGCAGTATTTT. Protein: CASSPGRETSTDTQYF. Using reference TRBV18 and TRBJ2-3 for the parts outside the CDR3, the full variable domain is NAGVMQNPRHLVRRRGQEARLRCSPMKGHSHVYWYRQLPEEGLKFMVYLQKENIIDESGMPKERFSAEFPKEGPSILRIQQVVRGDSAAYFCASSPGRETSTDTQYFGPGTRLTVL.